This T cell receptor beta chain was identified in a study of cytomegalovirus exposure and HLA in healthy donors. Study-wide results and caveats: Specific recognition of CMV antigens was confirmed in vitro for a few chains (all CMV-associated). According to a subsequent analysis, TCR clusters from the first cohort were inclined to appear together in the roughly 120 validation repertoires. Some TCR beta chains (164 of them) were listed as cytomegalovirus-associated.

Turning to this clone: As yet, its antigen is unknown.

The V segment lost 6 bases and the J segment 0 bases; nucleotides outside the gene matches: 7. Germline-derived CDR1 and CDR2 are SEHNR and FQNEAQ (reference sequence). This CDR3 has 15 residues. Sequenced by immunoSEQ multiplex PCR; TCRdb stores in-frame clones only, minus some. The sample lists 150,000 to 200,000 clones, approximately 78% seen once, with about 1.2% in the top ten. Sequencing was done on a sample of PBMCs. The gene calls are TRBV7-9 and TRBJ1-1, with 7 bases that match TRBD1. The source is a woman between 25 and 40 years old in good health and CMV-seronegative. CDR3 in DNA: TGTGCCAGCAGTCTTAGACAGGGAATGAACACTGAAGCTTTCTTT. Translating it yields CASSLRQGMNTEAFF.